Sequencing of this T cell receptor beta chain was carried out in a study of blood T cell repertoires in COVID-19. Study in general: There were acute and convalescent COVID-19 samples, and they came from the United States, Italy and Spain.

Libraries were prepared by immunoSEQ multiplex PCR; TCRdb keeps only in-frame clonotypes and omits some of them. The sample yields approximately 55,000 clones, more than 70% seen once. While infection was still active, Seattle patients were enrolled and then followed longitudinally. This clone is categorized as medium-sized. The V end was cut by 2 bases, the J end by 2 bases, with 12 bases between. The CDR3 has 15 amino acids. Germline V gene data show CDR1 as SGHTA and CDR2 as FQGNSA. The chain joins TRBV7-2 to TRBJ1-2; possibly TRBD1 for D (6 bases). The receptor's source is a man aged 25-40 years with COVID-19, enrolled during active disease. Sequenced input: peripheral blood. In nucleotides, the CDR3 is TGTGCCAGCAGCTTATTTAGAGGACAGAACTATGGCTACACCTTC. Translation gives CASSLFRGQNYGYTF.